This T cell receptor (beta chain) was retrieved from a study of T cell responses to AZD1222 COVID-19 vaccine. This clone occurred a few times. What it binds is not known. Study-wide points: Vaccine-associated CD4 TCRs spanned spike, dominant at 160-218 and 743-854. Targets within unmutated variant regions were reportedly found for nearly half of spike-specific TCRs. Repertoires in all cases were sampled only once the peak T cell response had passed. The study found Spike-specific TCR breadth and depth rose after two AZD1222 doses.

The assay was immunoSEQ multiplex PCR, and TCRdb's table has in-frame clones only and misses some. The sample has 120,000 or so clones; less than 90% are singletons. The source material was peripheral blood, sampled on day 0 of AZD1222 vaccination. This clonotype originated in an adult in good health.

CDR3: CASSIVSGFGNQPQHF. As DNA, the CDR3 is TGTGCCAGTAGTATAGTGTCCGGGTTCGGCAATCAGCCCCAGCATTTT. The chain employs TRBV19 and TRBJ1-5; D remains unclear. Trimming removed 1 base from V and 2 bases from J, with 12 bases in between. This CDR3 spans 16 amino acids. Germline CDR1 reads LNHDA; CDR2 reads SQIVND (reference sequence).